The 15 T cell receptor beta chains presented below share a single source sample, sequenced in a study of cytomegalovirus exposure and HLA in healthy donors. The method was immunoSEQ multiplex PCR; TCRdb's version includes in-frame clones alone and lacks a portion of them. The sample records about 200,000 clones, around nine tenths being singletons. Source material: PBMCs. Every receptor here comes from a woman aged 18-29 years in good health and CMV-seropositive.

CDR3 sequence reads: CAWSVRGRASGRGKTQYF. CDR3 DNA sequence: TGTGCCTGGAGTGTGAGGGGTCGGGCTAGCGGGAGAGGAAAGACCCAGTACTTC. V and J are TRBV30 and TRBJ2-5, with 10 bases aligning to TRBD2. This CDR3 spans 18 amino acids. Germline trimming cut 0 bases from V and 6 bases from J; bases unmatched to any gene: 16. Germline assignment: CDR1 GTSNPN and CDR2 SVGIG (reference sequence).

This clone was observed a single time. The chain is built from TRBV11-3 and TRBJ1-1; TRBD1 matches at 8 bases. The CDR3 is 19 amino acids. The germline V gene encodes CDR1 SGHNT and CDR2 YENEEA. Trimming took 6 bases from V and 2 from J; bases not matched to a gene: 20. In nucleotides, the CDR3 is TGTGCCAGCAGACCTACTCGGACAGGGTATGTCTCGTGTAACACTGAAGCTTTCTTT. Translation gives CASRPTRTGYVSCNTEAFF.

The chain links TRBV28 to TRBJ1-4, with TRBD1 identical over 11 bases. This CDR3 spans 17 amino acids. V was pared by 6 bases and J by 5 bases, with 11 bases of the junction left unmatched. Looked up from germline, CDR1 is MDHEN and CDR2 is SYDVKM. CDR3 nucleotide sequence: TGTGCCAGCAGCCAAAGGGACAGGGGGGTCGTAAATGAAAAACTGTTTTTT. Its translation is CASSQRDRGVVNEKLFF.

Here the CDR3 DNA reads TGCGCCAGCAGCCAGGTACACGGCAATCAGCCCCAGCATTTT. Protein product: CASSQVHGNQPQHF. V and J are TRBV4-1 and TRBJ1-5; D is unclear. This CDR3 region has 14 residues. Deletions cut 3 bases from V and 2 bases from J, with 8 bases between. Per germline, CDR1 MGHRA and CDR2 YSYEKL.

The chain's CDR3 is CSGGTSIGNEQFF. CDR3 DNA: TGCAGCGGAGGGACTAGCATTGGCAATGAGCAGTTCTTC. The chain has TRBV29-1 and TRBJ2-1; TRBD2 aligns across 9 bases. This CDR3 is built from 13 residues. Germline CDR1 SQVTM, CDR2 ANQGSEA. J was trimmed by 6 bases and V by 7 bases; bases with no gene match: 7.

The chain has TRBV4-1 and TRBJ2-5; perhaps TRBD2 as D (6 bases). V was trimmed by 3 bases and J by 4 bases, leaving 21 bases between them. From germline, CDR1 is MGHRA and CDR2 YSYEKL. The CDR3 has 17 amino acids. The CDR3 DNA sequence: TGCGCCAGCAGCCATTCCAGAATACGGGAGTCCGTAGAGACCCAGTACTTC. Its protein product is CASSHSRIRESVETQYF.

The V and J genes are TRBV28 and TRBJ2-2, with 8 bases that match TRBD1. Losses at the gene ends were 6 bases for V and 1 base for J; bases not matched to a gene: 7. The CDR3 sequence is 16 residues long. Germline CDR1 and CDR2: MDHEN and SYDVKM. CDR3 in DNA: TGTGCCAGCAGATCGACCGGGACAGGGAACACCGGGGAGCTGTTTTTT. It yields the protein CASRSTGTGNTGELFF.

The J gene is TRBJ2-2, the V gene TRBV27, with D maybe TRBD1 (5 bases). Per the germline V gene, CDR1 is MNHEY and CDR2 is SMNVEV (reference sequence). The CDR3 runs 16 residues. V gave up 5 bases and J gave up 1 base, with 14 bases separating them. Here the CDR3 DNA reads TGTGCCAGCAGTCCTGCGAGGACACAGAACACCGGGGAGCTGTTTTTT. Its protein is CASSPARTQNTGELFF.

The CDR3 spells CASSPSLMDTNTEAFF. The CDR3 region has the DNA TGTGCCAGCTCACCATCCCTCATGGACACGAACACTGAAGCTTTCTTT. This chain connects TRBV18 to TRBJ1-1; TRBD1 might be the D (5 bases). CDR3 length equals 16 residues. Germline CDR1 reads KGHSH; CDR2 reads LQKENI. V was trimmed by 2 bases and J by 1 base, leaving 14 bases between them.

The chain couples TRBV25-1 to TRBJ1-3; no definite D call. The germline gives CDR1 MGHDK, CDR2 SYGVNS. This CDR3 is built from 18 residues. Between the trimmed V and J ends, which lost 3 bases and 0 bases, there was a span of 18 bases. The CDR3 spells CASSDPPKGGYSGNTIYF. The CDR3 DNA sequence: TGTGCCAGCAGTGACCCTCCCAAGGGAGGGTACTCTGGAAACACCATATATTTT. Full variable domain (missing parts from reference TRBV25-1 and TRBJ1-3): EADIYQTPRYLVIGTGKKITLECSQTMGHDKMYWYQQDPGMELHLIHYSYGVNSTEKGDLSSESTVSRIRTEHFPLTLESARPSHTSQYLCASSDPPKGGYSGNTIYFGEGSWLTVV.

The chain uses TRBV27 and TRBJ1-1; TRBD1 matches 8 bases. V shed 5 bases and J 0 bases; nucleotides not matched to a gene: 5. Germline V gives CDR1 MNHEY, CDR2 SMNVEV (reference sequence). The CDR3 has 15 amino acids. The CDR3, as DNA: TGTGCCAGCAGTCCGTCAGGGGGCTTGAACACTGAAGCTTTCTTT. It specifies CASSPSGGLNTEAFF.

The V and J genes are TRBV4-1 and TRBJ1-1; weak D call: TRBD1 (6 bases). The CDR3 runs to 11 residues. Trimming took off 4 bases at V and 6 bases at J, with 6 bases between the two ends. Germline CDR1 is MGHRA and CDR2 is YSYEKL. CDR3 DNA sequence: TGCGCCAGCAGCCCAGGGGCTGAAGCTTTCTTT. It yields the protein CASSPGAEAFF.

V usage is TRBV9 and J usage is TRBJ2-1, with 8 bases that match TRBD2. The CDR3 has 15 amino acids. J lost 4 bases, V lost 4 bases, and 7 bases had no gene match. The germline CDR1 and CDR2 sequences are SGDLS and YYNGEE. The CDR3 is CASSPRGGEYNEQFF. In nucleotides, the CDR3 is TGTGCCAGCAGCCCCCGGGGGGGCGAGTACAATGAGCAGTTCTTC.

DNA of the CDR3: TGTGCCTGGACTCCGGGACAGGGGATTAACTACGAGCAGTACTTC. Translation gives CAWTPGQGINYEQYF. V usage is TRBV30 and J usage is TRBJ2-7; 10 nucleotides agree with TRBD1. J gave up 3 bases and V 4 bases, and 9 bases lay outside the gene matches. The length of the CDR3 is 15 residues. Per germline, CDR1 GTSNPN and CDR2 SVGIG (reference sequence).

The chain carries TRBV9 and TRBJ1-4, with 8 bases that match TRBD1. V shed 4 bases and J 5 bases; nucleotides not matched to a gene: 4. This CDR3 spans 14 amino acids. Germline CDR1 reads SGDLS; CDR2 reads YYNGEE. The CDR3 bases are TGTGCCAGCAGCACGGACAGGGTCAATGAAAAACTGTTTTTT. It encodes CASSTDRVNEKLFF.